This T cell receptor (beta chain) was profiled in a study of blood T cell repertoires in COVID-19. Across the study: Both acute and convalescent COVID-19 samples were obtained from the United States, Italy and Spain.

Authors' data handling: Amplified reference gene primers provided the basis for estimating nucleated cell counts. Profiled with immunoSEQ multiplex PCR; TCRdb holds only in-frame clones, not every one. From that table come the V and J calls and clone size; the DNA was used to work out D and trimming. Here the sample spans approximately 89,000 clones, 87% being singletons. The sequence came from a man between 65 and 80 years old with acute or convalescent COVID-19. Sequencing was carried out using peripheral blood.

The CDR3 nucleotides read TGTGCCACCAGTGAACCTAAAGCGAACACCGGGGAGCTGTTTTTT. Translation: CATSEPKANTGELFF. The V and J genes are TRBV24-1 and TRBJ2-2; D not certain. CDR3 length: 15 residues. Trimming took off 4 bases at V and 0 bases at J, with 8 bases between the two ends. Germline lookup yields CDR1 KGHDR and CDR2 SFDVKD.